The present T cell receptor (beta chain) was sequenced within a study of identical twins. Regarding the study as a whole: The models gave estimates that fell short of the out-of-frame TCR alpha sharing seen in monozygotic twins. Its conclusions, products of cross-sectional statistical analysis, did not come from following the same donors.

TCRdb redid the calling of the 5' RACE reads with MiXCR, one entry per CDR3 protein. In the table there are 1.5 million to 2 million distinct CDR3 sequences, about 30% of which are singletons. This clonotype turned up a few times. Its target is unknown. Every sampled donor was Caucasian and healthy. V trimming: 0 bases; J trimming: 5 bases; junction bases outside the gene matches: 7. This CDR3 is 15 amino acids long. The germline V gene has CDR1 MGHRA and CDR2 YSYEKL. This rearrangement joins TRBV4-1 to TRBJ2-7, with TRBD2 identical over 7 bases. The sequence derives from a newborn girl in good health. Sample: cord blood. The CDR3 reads CASSQDLLATDEQYF. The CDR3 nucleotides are TGCGCCAGCAGCCAAGACCTACTAGCGACTGACGAGCAGTACTTC.